The 14 T cell receptor beta chains below come from one sample, sequenced in a study of T cell responses to AZD1222 COVID-19 vaccine (dated by TCRdb to about 2021). Library construction relied on the immunoSEQ multiplex PCR assay. Entries here come from immuneACCESS through TCRdb and include only in-frame sequences with V and J called. Some clones fail to appear in such tables; in the studies checked, an unresolved V gene covers under half of the shortfall, and the cause of the remainder is unknown. This sample comprises some 96,000 clones, nearly 95% of them detected only once. 1.7% of the sample lies in the top ten. Explained via the paper, the time point label denotes: baseline before first vaccination. Sequenced here: peripheral blood, sampled on day 0 of AZD1222 vaccination. These receptors were obtained from an adult in good health.

The chain uses TRBV5-1 and TRBJ2-3; D gene unclear. The CDR3 sequence is 15 residues long. V was clipped by 3 bases and J by 8 bases, with 19 bases between them. From germline, CDR1 is SGHRS and CDR2 YFSETQ. The CDR3 region has the DNA TGCGCCAGCAGCTCGCCAAAAACAAGGGTGGCTACGCAGTATTTT. This codes for CASSSPKTRVATQYF.

This rearrangement joins TRBV2 to TRBJ1-1, with no clear D. V lost 4 bases and J lost 1, with 7 bases in between. The germline V gene has CDR1 SNHLY and CDR2 FYNNEI. This CDR3 has 13 amino acids. In DNA, the CDR3 is TGTGCCAGCAGTGGCCAGTCGAACACTGAAGCTTTCTTT. Translation gives CASSGQSNTEAFF. The variable domain in full, with the rest retrieved from reference TRBV2 and TRBJ1-1, is EPEVTQTPSHQVTQMGQEVILRCVPISNHLYFYWYRQILGQKVEFLVSFYNNEISEKSEIFDDQFSVERPDGSNFTLKIRSTKLEDSAMYFCASSGQSNTEAFFGQGTRLTVV.

The chain joins TRBV3-1 (or the pseudogene TRBV3-2) to TRBJ2-4; TRBD1 is a possible D gene (5 bases). With 3 bases removed from V and 2 bases from J, the gap between germline ends came to 14 bases. Germline CDR1 reads LGHDT; CDR2 reads YNNKEL (reference sequence). The CDR3 totals 16 residues. The CDR3 loop is CASSHSSGSSKNIQYF. DNA of the CDR3: TGTGCCAGCAGCCACTCTTCAGGGTCGTCCAAAAACATTCAGTACTTC.

The gene calls are TRBV11-3 and TRBJ2-1; 7 positions agree with TRBD2. Germline V gene sequence: CDR1 SGHNT, CDR2 YENEEA. Unmatched junction bases numbered 7, after V lost 5 bases and J lost 3 bases. The CDR3 runs 15 residues. The DNA of the CDR3 is TGTGCCAGCAGCCCCGGCAGCGGGAACTACAATGAGCAGTTCTTC. It specifies CASSPGSGNYNEQFF.

The chain employs TRBV29-1 and TRBJ2-4, with TRBD1 identical over 9 bases. CDR3 size: 14 residues. Germline values: CDR1 SQVTM, CDR2 ANQGSEA. The junction had 8 bases not matched to a gene; V was cut back by 4 bases and J by 7 bases. The CDR3 loop is CSVGTTGTGNIQYF. For the CDR3, the DNA is TGCAGCGTTGGAACCACCGGGACAGGGAACATTCAGTACTTC.

This chain connects TRBV5-1 to TRBJ2-7; D is unresolved. Trimming pared 3 bases from V and 2 bases from J, leaving 6 bases between. CDR1 is SGHRS and CDR2 is YFSETQ in the germline V gene. The CDR3 totals 12 residues. The CDR3: CASSSGPYEQYF. The CDR3 DNA reads TGCGCCAGCAGCTCAGGACCCTACGAGCAGTACTTC.

The CDR3 nucleotides read TGTGCCAGCAGCCAAGGCGTTAGCTACAATGAGCAGTTCTTC. Protein sequence: CASSQGVSYNEQFF. This chain connects TRBV14 to TRBJ2-1; the D is unclear. The germline V gene encodes CDR1 SGHDN and CDR2 FVKESK. Deletions cut 1 base from V and 3 bases from J, with 7 bases between. The CDR3 length is 14 residues.

This clone was counted only a few times. V and J are TRBV19 and TRBJ2-7; 8 positions agree with TRBD1. The CDR3 contains 15 residues. Germline V gene data show CDR1 as LNHDA and CDR2 as SQIVND (reference sequence). After removal of 1 base from V and 6 bases from J, the junction contained 8 bases not matched to a gene. CDR3 coding DNA: TGTGCCAGTAGTATAGTTTGGACAGGGTCGATCGAGCAGTACTTC. It codes for CASSIVWTGSIEQYF.

The V and J genes are TRBV2 and TRBJ1-4; possible D gene TRBD1, 5 bases. Germline values: CDR1 SNHLY, CDR2 FYNNEI. With 4 bases removed from V and 8 bases from J, the gap between germline ends came to 14 bases. CDR3 length: 14 residues. CDR3 DNA sequence: TGTGCCAGCAGTGGGAGAGGGGCAAGAGAAAAACTGTTTTTT. Amino acid sequence: CASSGRGAREKLFF.

The chain links TRBV7-9 to TRBJ2-1; 9 bases line up with TRBD2. Germline V gene data show CDR1 as SEHNR and CDR2 as FQNEAQ (reference sequence). The CDR3 extends over 16 amino acids. The trim removed 5 bases at V and 5 bases at J, leaving 10 bases unmatched. The CDR3: CASSPSGGRANNEQFF. DNA for the CDR3: TGTGCCAGCAGCCCATCCGGCGGGAGGGCAAACAATGAGCAGTTCTTC.

The chain has TRBV30 and TRBJ1-1; TRBD1 agrees at 8 bases. Germline values: CDR1 GTSNPN, CDR2 SVGIG (reference sequence). This CDR3 spans 14 amino acids. The J segment lost 4 bases and the V segment lost 4 bases, leaving 8 bases of the junction unmatched. CDR3 nucleotides: TGTGCCTGGAATGCCGGGACAGGAGGCACTGAAGCTTTCTTT. It encodes CAWNAGTGGTEAFF. The entire variable domain, with the rest obtained from reference TRBV30 and TRBJ1-1, is as follows: SQTIHQWPATLVQPVGSPLSLECTVEGTSNPNLYWYRQAAGRGLQLLFYSVGIGQISSEVPQNLSASRPQDRQFILSSKKLLLSDSGFYLCAWNAGTGGTEAFFGQGTRLTVV.

The chain uses TRBV27 and TRBJ1-5, with unresolved D. CDR1 is MNHEY and CDR2 is SMNVEV in the germline V gene (reference sequence). This CDR3 has 13 amino acids. Trimming shortened V by 6 bases and J by 2 bases, and 8 bases separated the two germline ends. The DNA of the CDR3 is TGTGCCAGCAGGGATACGGGCAATCAGCCCCAGCATTTT. It translates to CASRDTGNQPQHF.

This CDR3 reads CASRTGQPYGYTF. DNA of the CDR3: TGTGCCAGCAGGACGGGACAGCCCTATGGCTACACCTTC. V and J are TRBV28 and TRBJ1-2, with TRBD1 matching 7 bases. CDR3 length: 13 residues. Germline V gives CDR1 MDHEN, CDR2 SYDVKM. Unmatched junction bases numbered 5, after V lost 6 bases and J lost 4 bases.

This chain uses TRBV28 with TRBJ2-7; the match to TRBD2 covers 9 bases. V gave up 5 bases and J gave up 5 bases; unmatched junction bases: 13. This CDR3 spans 16 amino acids. Germline lookup yields CDR1 MDHEN and CDR2 SYDVKM. The CDR3 is CASSVTGTSSSDEQYF. In DNA, the CDR3 is TGTGCCAGCAGTGTCACCGGGACTAGCAGTTCGGACGAGCAGTACTTC.